This T cell receptor (beta chain) originates from a study of blood T cells in healthy people across ages. For the second PCR, which ran for about 7 to 11 cycles, a sample-barcoded 5' primer and a J-beta primer mix were used. TCRdb ran MiXCR on the 5' RACE reads and lists one entry per CDR3 protein. Of over 750,000 distinct CDR3 sequences in the sample, approximately 25% were seen once. Notes on the study in general: PBMCs left unsorted prevented a conclusive naive versus antigen-experienced comparison.

Remarks on this clonotype: Its antigen remains unknown.

Trimming removed 0 bases from V and 4 bases from J, with 11 bases in between. Looked up from germline, CDR1 is SQVTM and CDR2 is ANQGSEA. This CDR3 is 14 amino acids long. The total RNA that was extracted per sample amounted to at least 5.5 micrograms. This sample also belongs to another study, concerning T cells of mothers and their children. From that report: A few mothers and their six children, all healthy Caucasians, donated.

The sample taken for sequencing was blood. The TCR originated in a boy younger than 18 in good health. This rearrangement joins TRBV29-1 to TRBJ2-3; D possibly corresponds to TRBD2 (6 bases). The CDR3 reads CSVEEGGAADTQYF. CDR3 in DNA: TGCAGCGTTGAAGAGGGGGGAGCGGCAGATACGCAGTATTTT.